This T cell receptor beta chain was observed in a study of identical twins. Study conclusions and caveats: There was an excess of low generation probability in the out-of-frame alpha sequences that twins shared. Invariant cells of the MAIT and iNKT types might have partly distorted the zero-insertion analyses. Insertions were fewer in abundant cord blood beta clonotypes, whereas memory repertoires showed none of this pattern.

TCRdb used MiXCR to reprocess the 5' RACE reads, holding one entry per CDR3 protein. The data show 500,000 to 600,000 distinct CDR3 sequences, less than 25% seen once. This CDR3 is 14 amino acids long. Trimming pared 2 bases from V and 2 bases from J, leaving 10 bases between. CDR1 and CDR2 from the germline V gene are SGHRS and YFSETQ. Turning to this clonotype: What it recognizes is unknown.

These data also formed part of another study, on T cells expressing NK-cell markers. As reported in that work: The CD3+CD56-NKG2C+ fraction was also led by these clonotypes in several donors.

This clonotype originated in a woman younger than 30 in good health. The sample consisted of CD4+ T cells sorted from blood. The J gene is TRBJ2-5, the V gene TRBV5-1; no clear D gene. The CDR3: CASSFSFFQETQYF. DNA of the CDR3: TGCGCCAGCAGCTTCTCTTTTTTTCAAGAGACCCAGTACTTC.